Below are 13 T cell receptor beta chains sequenced from a single sample in a study of a mutant IDH1 vaccine in newly diagnosed glioma. Stated time point: week 23, last vaccination. The content of each vaccine dose was 300 ug of mutant IDH1 20-mer peptide, and topical imiquimod accompanied it. The data were produced by immunoSEQ multiplex PCR, yet TCRdb's version contains in-frame clones alone and is incomplete. Of 60,000 to 100,000 clones in the sample, more than 70% are singletons; the top ten hold 0.75% to 0.95%. Their specific antigens are unknown. The source was PBMCs, collected from a glioma patient whose treatment included an IDH1 peptide vaccine. All receptors come from a woman aged 45-65 years with glioma.

V and J are TRBV11-2 and TRBJ2-2; the D gene could be TRBD1 or TRBD2 (6 bases each). Trimming removed 3 bases at V and 4 bases at J, with 21 bases between. CDR3 length equals 18 residues. The V gene's germline CDR1 is SGHAT and CDR2 FQNNGV. The CDR3 sequence is CASSFPVKGGFITGELFF. Here the CDR3 DNA reads TGTGCCAGCAGCTTCCCGGTGAAGGGGGGTTTCATCACCGGGGAGCTGTTTTTT.

In DNA form, the CDR3 reads TGTGCCAGCCGTTCGGGACAGGTTAATGAAAAACTGTTTTTT. Protein product: CASRSGQVNEKLFF. The rearrangement joins TRBV6-5 to TRBJ1-4, with TRBD1 identical over 8 bases. CDR1 is MNHEY and CDR2 is SVGAGI in the germline V gene. The CDR3 spans 14 residues. V gave up 8 bases and J gave up 4 bases; unmatched junction bases: 6.

V is TRBV2 and J is TRBJ2-3; no reliable D call. This CDR3 comprises 12 residues. Germline CDR1 reads SNHLY; CDR2 reads FYNNEI. The V and J ends lost 7 bases and 6 bases respectively, with 11 bases between them. CDR3 in amino acids: CASTRSGDTQYF. DNA of the CDR3: TGTGCCAGCACCCGGTCGGGTGATACGCAGTATTTT. The full variable domain, in which reference TRBV2 and TRBJ2-3 provide the parts outside the CDR3, is EPEVTQTPSHQVTQMGQEVILRCVPISNHLYFYWYRQILGQKVEFLVSFYNNEISEKSEIFDDQFSVERPDGSNFTLKIRSTKLEDSAMYFCASTRSGDTQYFGPGTRLTVL.

V usage is TRBV5-1 and J usage is TRBJ2-1, with TRBD2 matching over 7 bases. CDR3 length equals 15 residues. V dropped 4 bases and J dropped 3; count of bases not matched to a gene: 7. Germline V CDR1 and CDR2: SGHRS, YFSETQ. The CDR3 sequence is CASSLTSSNYNEQFF. CDR3 in DNA: TGCGCCAGCAGCCTGACTAGCAGTAACTACAATGAGCAGTTCTTC.

The rearrangement uses TRBV29-1 and TRBJ1-1; D unresolved. The V end lost 6 bases, the J end lost 2 bases, and 28 bases lay between the germline ends. Germline lookup yields CDR1 SQVTM and CDR2 ANQGSEA. The CDR3 is 18 amino acids. The CDR3 coding sequence is TGCAGCGTCGCCTCATTGATGCTTTGGCAGCGTAAAAACACTGAAGCTTTCTTT. Residues: CSVASLMLWQRKNTEAFF.

The chain is built from TRBV4-1 and TRBJ1-1; D unresolved. CDR1 MGHRA and CDR2 YSYEKL come from the germline V gene. Trimming left V 4 bases short and J 4 bases short, with 19 bases between. The CDR3 spans 16 residues. The DNA of the CDR3 is TGCGCCAGCAGCCGACCCTCGAGGATGGGCATCACTGAAGCTTTCTTT. Translating it yields CASSRPSRMGITEAFF.

The table lists this clone with a few counts. The rearrangement joins TRBV28 to TRBJ1-6; D remains ambiguous. Trimming removed 2 bases from V and 5 bases from J, with 13 bases in between. The CDR3 runs 16 residues. Germline assignment: CDR1 MDHEN and CDR2 SYDVKM. The CDR3, as DNA: TGTGCCAGCAGTTTACCCCTGACACGAAATAATTCACCCCTCCACTTT. Translation gives CASSLPLTRNNSPLHF.

The gene calls are TRBV28 and TRBJ1-5, with 11 bases that match TRBD1. Losses at the gene ends were 4 bases for V and 6 bases for J; bases not matched to a gene: 5. The CDR3 contains 15 residues. The germline CDR1 and CDR2 sequences are MDHEN and SYDVKM. CDR3 protein: CASSSGQGASQPQHF. The CDR3 DNA sequence: TGTGCCAGCAGTTCCGGACAGGGGGCGAGTCAGCCCCAGCATTTT.

The rearrangement links TRBV11-3 to TRBJ2-2; D possibly corresponds to TRBD1 (5 bases). Germline assignment: CDR1 SGHNT and CDR2 YENEEA. The CDR3 consists of 15 residues. Trimming stripped 5 bases from V and 0 bases from J, with 10 bases between. The CDR3 is CASSLAQANTGELFF. The CDR3 nucleotides are TGTGCCAGCAGCCTCGCACAGGCGAACACCGGGGAGCTGTTTTTT.

The chain links TRBV14 to TRBJ2-1, with a weak D call TRBD2 (5 bases). With 0 bases removed from V and 3 bases from J, the gap between germline ends came to 12 bases. This CDR3 is built from 16 residues. CDR1 is SGHDN, CDR2 FVKESK, per germline. The DNA of the CDR3 is TGTGCCAGCAGCCAAGATCAGACCGGGAACTACAATGAGCAGTTCTTC. The encoded protein is CASSQDQTGNYNEQFF.

This clone showed up just once. The J gene is TRBJ1-4, the V gene TRBV28; no firm D call. The length of the CDR3 is 15 residues. Per germline, CDR1 MDHEN and CDR2 SYDVKM. Trimming shortened V by 6 bases and J by 7 bases, and 18 bases separated the two germline ends. CDR3 DNA sequence: TGTGCCAGCAGACGCCGGACGGATGGGGTTGAAAAACTGTTTTTT. Residues: CASRRRTDGVEKLFF.

The chain has TRBV5-8 and TRBJ1-1; 10 bases fit TRBD1. This CDR3 is 15 amino acids long. Germline lookup yields CDR1 SGHTS and CDR2 YDEGEE. J was trimmed by 5 bases and V by 8 bases; bases with no gene match: 12. The CDR3 region is CASLGRDRGRTEAFF. The CDR3 region has the DNA TGTGCCAGTCTAGGAAGGGACAGGGGCCGGACTGAAGCTTTCTTT.

The genes are TRBV27 and TRBJ1-5, with unresolved D. The V end lost 6 bases, the J end lost 5 bases, and 11 bases lay between the germline ends. CDR1 is MNHEY, CDR2 SMNVEV, per germline (reference sequence). The CDR3 runs to 13 residues. CDR3 loop: CASSLNVDQPQHF. The CDR3 region has the DNA TGTGCCAGCAGCCTTAACGTCGATCAGCCCCAGCATTTT.